This T cell receptor (beta chain) was sequenced during a study of T cells expressing NK-cell markers. CDR3 length: 17 amino acids. Germline loops: CDR1 SGHDN, CDR2 FVKESK. With UMIs, 5'RACE template switching was used to make TCR beta cDNA. TCRdb reprocessed the 5' RACE reads and keeps a single row for each CDR3 protein, giving no DNA. Its table lists a few hundred thousand distinct CDR3 sequences. This chain uses TRBV14 with TRBJ2-5; the TCRdb D gene call, TRBD1, has no DNA to confirm it. The material sequenced was blood T cells: a sorted CD56 or NKG2C T cell subset, CD4+ or CD8+ T cells, or bulk PBMC T cells (not recorded which). The receptor's source is a man between 18 and 35 years old in good health. CDR3 protein: CASSRRAGTSSEETQYF.